The entry below describes one T cell receptor (beta chain). Its antigen remains unknown. The CDR3 has 15 residues. Per the germline V gene, CDR1 is DFQATT and CDR2 is SNEGSKA (reference sequence). After removal of 4 bases from V and 8 bases from J, the junction contained 8 bases not matched to a gene. Primed by a sample-barcoded 5' primer and a J-beta primer mix, a second PCR proceeded for roughly 6 to 12 cycles. Template switching added a 12-random-nucleotide identifier to every cDNA molecule. One entry per CDR3 protein results from TCRdb running MiXCR on the 5' RACE reads. The data contain approximately 360,000 distinct CDR3 sequences, 45% to 60% of them seen just once; the ten biggest clones take up under 65%. The sample originates from a study of blood T cells in healthy people across ages. General observations from the study: Nothing was known about donor CMV status, and this possibly confounded expanded clonotype changes.

Sample: blood. This sequence joins TRBV20-1 and TRBJ2-3; 14 bases line up with TRBD2. The clonotype was recovered from a man aged 55 to 70 in good health. CDR3: CSATIPGLAGVTQYF. The CDR3 DNA sequence: TGCAGTGCTACCATCCCGGGACTAGCGGGAGTTACGCAGTATTTT.